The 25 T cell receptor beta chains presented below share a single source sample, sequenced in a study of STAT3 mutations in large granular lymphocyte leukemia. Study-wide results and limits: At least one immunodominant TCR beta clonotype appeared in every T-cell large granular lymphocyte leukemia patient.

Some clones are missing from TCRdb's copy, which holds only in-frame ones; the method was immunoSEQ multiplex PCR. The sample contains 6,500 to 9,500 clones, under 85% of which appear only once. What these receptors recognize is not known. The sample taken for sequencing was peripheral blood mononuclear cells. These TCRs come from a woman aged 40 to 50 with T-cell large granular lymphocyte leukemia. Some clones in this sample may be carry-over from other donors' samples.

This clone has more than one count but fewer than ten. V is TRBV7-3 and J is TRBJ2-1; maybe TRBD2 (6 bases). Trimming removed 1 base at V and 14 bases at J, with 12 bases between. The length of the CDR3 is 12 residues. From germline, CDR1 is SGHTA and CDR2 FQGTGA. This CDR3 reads CASSLRGEKKFF. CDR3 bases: TGTGCCAGCAGCTTAAGGGGGGAGAAGAAGTTCTTC.

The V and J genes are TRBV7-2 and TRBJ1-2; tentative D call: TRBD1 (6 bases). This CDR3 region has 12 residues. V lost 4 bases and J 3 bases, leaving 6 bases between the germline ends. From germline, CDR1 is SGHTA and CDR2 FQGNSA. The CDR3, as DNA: TGTGCCAGCAGCTACAGGGACTATGGCTACACCTTC. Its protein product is CASSYRDYGYTF. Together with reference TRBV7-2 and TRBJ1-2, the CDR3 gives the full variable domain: GAGVSQSPSNKVTEKGKDVELRCDPISGHTALYWYRQSLGQGLEFLIYFQGNSAPDKSGLPSDRFSAERTGGSVSTLTIQRTQQEDSAVYLCASSYRDYGYTFGSGTRLTVV.

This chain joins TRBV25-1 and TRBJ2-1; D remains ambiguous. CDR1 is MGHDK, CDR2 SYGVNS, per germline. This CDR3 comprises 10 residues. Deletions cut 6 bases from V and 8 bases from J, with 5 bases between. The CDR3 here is CASSSDEQFF. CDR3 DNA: TGTGCCAGCAGCTCCGATGAGCAGTTCTTC. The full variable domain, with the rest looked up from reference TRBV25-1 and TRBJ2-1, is EADIYQTPRYLVIGTGKKITLECSQTMGHDKMYWYQQDPGMELHLIHYSYGVNSTEKGDLSSESTVSRIRTEHFPLTLESARPSHTSQYLCASSSDEQFFGPGTRLTVL.

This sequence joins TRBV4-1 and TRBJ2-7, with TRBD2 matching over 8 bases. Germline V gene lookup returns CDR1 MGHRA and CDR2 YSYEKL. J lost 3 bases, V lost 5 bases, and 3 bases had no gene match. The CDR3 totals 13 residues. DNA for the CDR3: TGCGCCAGCAGCACCGCGGGGGGCTACGAGCAGTACTTC. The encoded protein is CASSTAGGYEQYF.

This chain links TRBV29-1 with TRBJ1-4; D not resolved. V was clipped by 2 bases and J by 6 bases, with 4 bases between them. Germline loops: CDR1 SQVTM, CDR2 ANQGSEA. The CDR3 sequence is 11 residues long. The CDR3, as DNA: TGCAGCGTTGAAATCTATGAAAAACTGTTTTTT. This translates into CSVEIYEKLFF.

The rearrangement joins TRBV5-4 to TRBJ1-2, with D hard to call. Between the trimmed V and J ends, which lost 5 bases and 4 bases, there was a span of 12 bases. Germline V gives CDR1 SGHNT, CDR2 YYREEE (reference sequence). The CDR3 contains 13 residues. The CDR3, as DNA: TGTGCCAGCAGTCCTCCCGGGCTCTATGGCTACACCTTC. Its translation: CASSPPGLYGYTF.

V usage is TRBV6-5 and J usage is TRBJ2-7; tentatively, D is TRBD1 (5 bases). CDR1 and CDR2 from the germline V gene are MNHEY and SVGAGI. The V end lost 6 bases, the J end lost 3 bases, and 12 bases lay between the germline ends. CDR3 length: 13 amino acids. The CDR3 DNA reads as TGTGCCAGCAGCCCCACCAGGGTCTACGAGCAGTACTTC. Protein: CASSPTRVYEQYF.

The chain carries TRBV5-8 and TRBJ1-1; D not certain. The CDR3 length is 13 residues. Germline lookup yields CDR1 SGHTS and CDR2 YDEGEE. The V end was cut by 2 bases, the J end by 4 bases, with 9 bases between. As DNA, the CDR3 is TGTGCCAGCAGCTTAGGAACTAGCACTGAAGCTTTCTTT. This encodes CASSLGTSTEAFF.

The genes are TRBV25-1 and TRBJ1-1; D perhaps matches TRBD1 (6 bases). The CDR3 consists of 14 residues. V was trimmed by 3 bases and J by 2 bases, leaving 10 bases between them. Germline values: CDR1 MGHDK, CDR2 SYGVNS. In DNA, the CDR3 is TGTGCCAGCAGTGATCTGACAGGAAACACTGAAGCTTTCTTT. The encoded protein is CASSDLTGNTEAFF. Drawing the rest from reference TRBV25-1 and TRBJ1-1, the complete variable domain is EADIYQTPRYLVIGTGKKITLECSQTMGHDKMYWYQQDPGMELHLIHYSYGVNSTEKGDLSSESTVSRIRTEHFPLTLESARPSHTSQYLCASSDLTGNTEAFFGQGTRLTVV.

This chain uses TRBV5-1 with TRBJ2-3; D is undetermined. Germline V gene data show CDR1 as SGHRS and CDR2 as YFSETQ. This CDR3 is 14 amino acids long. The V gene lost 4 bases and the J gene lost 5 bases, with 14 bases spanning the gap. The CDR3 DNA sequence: TGCGCCAGCAGCCTTGGGAATTTGGGAGATACGCAGTATTTT. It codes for CASSLGNLGDTQYF.

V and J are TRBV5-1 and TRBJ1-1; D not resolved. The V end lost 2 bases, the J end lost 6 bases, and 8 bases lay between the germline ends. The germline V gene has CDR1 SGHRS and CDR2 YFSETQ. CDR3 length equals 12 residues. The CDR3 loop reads CASSFILAEAFF. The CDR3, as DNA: TGCGCCAGCAGCTTCATCTTGGCTGAAGCTTTCTTT.

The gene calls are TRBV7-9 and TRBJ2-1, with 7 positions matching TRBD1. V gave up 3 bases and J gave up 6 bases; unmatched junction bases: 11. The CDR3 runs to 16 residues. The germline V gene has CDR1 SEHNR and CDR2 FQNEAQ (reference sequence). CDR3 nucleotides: TGTGCCAGCAGCTTTGGGGCCATAGGGGGCCTCAATGAGCAGTTCTTC. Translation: CASSFGAIGGLNEQFF.

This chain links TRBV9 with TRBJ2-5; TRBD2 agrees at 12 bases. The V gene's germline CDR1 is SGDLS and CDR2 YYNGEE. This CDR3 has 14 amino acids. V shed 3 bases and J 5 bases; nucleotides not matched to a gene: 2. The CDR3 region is CASSETSGGETQYF. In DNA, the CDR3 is TGTGCCAGCAGCGAAACTAGCGGGGGGGAGACCCAGTACTTC.

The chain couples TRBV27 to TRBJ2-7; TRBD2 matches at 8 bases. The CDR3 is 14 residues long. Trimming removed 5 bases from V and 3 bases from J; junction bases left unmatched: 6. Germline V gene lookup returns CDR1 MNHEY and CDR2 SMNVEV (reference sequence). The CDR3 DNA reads TGTGCCAGCAGTGTTCTAGCGGGCAGCTACGAGCAGTACTTC. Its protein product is CASSVLAGSYEQYF.

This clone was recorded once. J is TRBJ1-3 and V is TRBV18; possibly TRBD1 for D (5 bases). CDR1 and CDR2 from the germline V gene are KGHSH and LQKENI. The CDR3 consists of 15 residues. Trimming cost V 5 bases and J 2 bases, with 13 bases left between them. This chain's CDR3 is CASSSQGPPGNTIYF. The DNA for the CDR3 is TGTGCCAGCTCATCTCAGGGTCCTCCTGGAAACACCATATATTTT.

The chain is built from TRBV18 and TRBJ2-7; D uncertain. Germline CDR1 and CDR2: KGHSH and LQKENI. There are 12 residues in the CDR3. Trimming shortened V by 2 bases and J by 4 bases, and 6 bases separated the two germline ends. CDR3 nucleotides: TGTGCCAGCTCACCAAACAGTTACGAGCAGTACTTC. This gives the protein CASSPNSYEQYF.

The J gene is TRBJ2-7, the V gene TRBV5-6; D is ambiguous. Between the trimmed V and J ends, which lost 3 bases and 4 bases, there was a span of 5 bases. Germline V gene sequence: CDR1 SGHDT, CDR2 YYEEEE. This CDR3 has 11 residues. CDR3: CASSSSYEQYF. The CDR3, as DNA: TGTGCCAGCAGCTCTTCGTACGAGCAGTACTTC.

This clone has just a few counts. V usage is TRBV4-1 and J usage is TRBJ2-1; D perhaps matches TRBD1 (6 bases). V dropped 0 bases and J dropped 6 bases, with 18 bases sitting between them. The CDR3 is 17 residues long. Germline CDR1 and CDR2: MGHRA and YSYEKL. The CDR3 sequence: CASSQDATQGPFNEQFF. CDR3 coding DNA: TGCGCCAGCAGCCAAGATGCAACGCAGGGGCCCTTCAATGAGCAGTTCTTC.

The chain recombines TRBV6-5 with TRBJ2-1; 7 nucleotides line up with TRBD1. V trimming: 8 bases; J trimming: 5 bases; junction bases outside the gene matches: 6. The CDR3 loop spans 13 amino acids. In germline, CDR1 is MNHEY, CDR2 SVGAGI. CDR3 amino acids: CASSWGTDNEQFF. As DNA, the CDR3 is TGTGCCAGCTCTTGGGGGACAGACAATGAGCAGTTCTTC.

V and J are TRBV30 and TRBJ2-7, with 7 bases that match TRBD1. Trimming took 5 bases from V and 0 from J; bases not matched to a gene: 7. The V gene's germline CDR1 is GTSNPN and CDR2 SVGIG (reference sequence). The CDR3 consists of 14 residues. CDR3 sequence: CAWEGTESSYEQYF. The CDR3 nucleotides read TGTGCCTGGGAAGGGACAGAGAGCTCCTACGAGCAGTACTTC.

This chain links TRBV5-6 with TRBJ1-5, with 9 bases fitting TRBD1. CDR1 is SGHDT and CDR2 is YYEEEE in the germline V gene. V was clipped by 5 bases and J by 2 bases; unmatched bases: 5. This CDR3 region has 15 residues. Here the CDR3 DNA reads TGTGCCAGCAGTCAGACAGGGGGTGGCAATCAGCCCCAGCATTTT. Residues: CASSQTGGGNQPQHF. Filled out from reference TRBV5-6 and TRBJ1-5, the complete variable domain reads DAGVTQSPTHLIKTRGQQVTLRCSPKSGHDTVSWYQQALGQGPQFIFQYYEEEERQRGNFPDRFSGHQFPNYSSELNVNALLLGDSALYLCASSQTGGGNQPQHFGDGTRLSIL.

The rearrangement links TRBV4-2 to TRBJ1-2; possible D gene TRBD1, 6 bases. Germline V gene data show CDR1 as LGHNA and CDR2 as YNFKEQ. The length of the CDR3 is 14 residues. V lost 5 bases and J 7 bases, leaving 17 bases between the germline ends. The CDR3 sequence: CASSLIQGTRGYTF. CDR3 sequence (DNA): TGTGCCAGCAGCTTAATACAGGGTACGCGTGGCTACACCTTC.

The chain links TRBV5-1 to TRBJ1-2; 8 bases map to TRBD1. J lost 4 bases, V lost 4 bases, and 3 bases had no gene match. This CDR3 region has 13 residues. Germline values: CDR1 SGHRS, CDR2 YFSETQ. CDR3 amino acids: CASSLGTGYGYTF. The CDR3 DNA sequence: TGCGCCAGCAGCCTCGGGACAGGCTATGGCTACACCTTC.

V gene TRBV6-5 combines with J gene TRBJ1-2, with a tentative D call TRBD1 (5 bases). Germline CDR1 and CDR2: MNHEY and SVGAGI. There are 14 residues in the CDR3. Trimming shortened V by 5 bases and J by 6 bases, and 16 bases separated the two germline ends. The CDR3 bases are TGTGCCAGCAGTCCCTTTGGACAAGATGATGGCTACACCTTC. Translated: CASSPFGQDDGYTF.

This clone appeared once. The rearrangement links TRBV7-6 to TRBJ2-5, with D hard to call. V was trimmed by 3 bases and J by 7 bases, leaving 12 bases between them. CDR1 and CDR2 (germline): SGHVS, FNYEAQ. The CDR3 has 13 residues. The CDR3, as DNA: TGTGCCAGCAGCTTGCAGGAGTCAGGGACCCAGTACTTC. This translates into CASSLQESGTQYF.